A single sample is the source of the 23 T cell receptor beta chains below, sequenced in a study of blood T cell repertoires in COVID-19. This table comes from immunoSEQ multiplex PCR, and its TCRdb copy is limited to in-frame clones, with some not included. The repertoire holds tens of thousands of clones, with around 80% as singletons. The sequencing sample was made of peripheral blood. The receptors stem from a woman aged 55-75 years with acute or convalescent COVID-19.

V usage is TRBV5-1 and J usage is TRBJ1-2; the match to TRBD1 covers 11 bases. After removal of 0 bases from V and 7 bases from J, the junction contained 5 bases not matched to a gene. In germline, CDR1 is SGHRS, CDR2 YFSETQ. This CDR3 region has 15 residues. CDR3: CASSLEGQGVVGYTF. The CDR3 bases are TGCGCCAGCAGCTTGGAGGGACAGGGGGTAGTTGGCTACACCTTC.

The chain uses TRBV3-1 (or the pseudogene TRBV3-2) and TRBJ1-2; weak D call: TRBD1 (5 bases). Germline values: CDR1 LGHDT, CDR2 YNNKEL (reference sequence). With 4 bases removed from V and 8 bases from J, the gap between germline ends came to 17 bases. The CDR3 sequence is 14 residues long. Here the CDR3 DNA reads TGTGCCAGCAGCCTAGCGGGACGGCCGATCGGCTACACCTTC. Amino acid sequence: CASSLAGRPIGYTF.

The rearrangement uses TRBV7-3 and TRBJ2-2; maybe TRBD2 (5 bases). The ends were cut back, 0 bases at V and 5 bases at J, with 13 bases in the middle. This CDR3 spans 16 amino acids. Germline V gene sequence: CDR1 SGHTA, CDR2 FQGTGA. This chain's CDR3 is CASSLTGKGGTGELFF. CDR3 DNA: TGTGCCAGCAGCTTAACCGGGAAAGGCGGAACCGGGGAGCTGTTTTTT.

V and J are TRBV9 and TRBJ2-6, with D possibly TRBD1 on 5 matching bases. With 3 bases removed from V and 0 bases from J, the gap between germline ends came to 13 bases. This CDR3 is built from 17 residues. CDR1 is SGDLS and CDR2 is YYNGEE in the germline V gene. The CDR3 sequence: CASSETVSNSGANVLTF. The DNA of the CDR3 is TGTGCCAGCAGCGAGACAGTTTCCAACTCTGGGGCCAACGTCCTGACTTTC.

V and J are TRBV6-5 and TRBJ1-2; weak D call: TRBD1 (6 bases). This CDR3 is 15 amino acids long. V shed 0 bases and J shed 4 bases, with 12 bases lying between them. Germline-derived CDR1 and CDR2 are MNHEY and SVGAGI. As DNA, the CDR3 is TGTGCCAGCAGTTACTCGAGGGGGAATGGCTATGGCTACACCTTC. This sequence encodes CASSYSRGNGYGYTF.

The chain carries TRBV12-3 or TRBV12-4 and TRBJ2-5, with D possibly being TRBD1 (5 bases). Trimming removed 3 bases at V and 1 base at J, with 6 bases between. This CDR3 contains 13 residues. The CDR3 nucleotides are TGTGCCAGCAGTTTCAGGGTCCAAGAGACCCAGTACTTC. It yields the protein CASSFRVQETQYF.

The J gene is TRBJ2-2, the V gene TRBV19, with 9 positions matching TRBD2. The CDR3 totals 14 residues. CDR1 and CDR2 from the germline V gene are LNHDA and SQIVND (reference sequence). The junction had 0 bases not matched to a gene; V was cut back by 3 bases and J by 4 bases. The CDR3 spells CASSMRGGTGELFF. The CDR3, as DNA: TGTGCCAGTAGTATGCGGGGGGGCACCGGGGAGCTGTTTTTT.

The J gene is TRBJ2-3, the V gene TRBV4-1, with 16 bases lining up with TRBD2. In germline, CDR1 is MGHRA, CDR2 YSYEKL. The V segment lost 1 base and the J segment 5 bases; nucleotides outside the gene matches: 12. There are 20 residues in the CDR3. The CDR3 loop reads CASSQAIPGLAGGREDTQYF. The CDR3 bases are TGCGCCAGCAGCCAAGCTATACCGGGACTAGCGGGGGGGCGGGAAGATACGCAGTATTTT.

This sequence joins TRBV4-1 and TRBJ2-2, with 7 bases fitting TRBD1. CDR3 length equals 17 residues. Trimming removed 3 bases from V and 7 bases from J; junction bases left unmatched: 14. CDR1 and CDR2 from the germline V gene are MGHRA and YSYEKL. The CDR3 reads CASSQYDRDSAGGELFF. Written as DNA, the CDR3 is TGCGCCAGCAGCCAGTATGACAGGGATTCAGCAGGCGGGGAGCTGTTTTTT.

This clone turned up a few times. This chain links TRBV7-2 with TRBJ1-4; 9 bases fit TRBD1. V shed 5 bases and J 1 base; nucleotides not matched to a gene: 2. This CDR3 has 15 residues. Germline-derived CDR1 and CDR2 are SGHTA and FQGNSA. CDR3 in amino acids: CASSVDRGTNEKLFF. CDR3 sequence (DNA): TGTGCCAGCAGCGTGGACAGGGGAACTAATGAAAAACTGTTTTTT.

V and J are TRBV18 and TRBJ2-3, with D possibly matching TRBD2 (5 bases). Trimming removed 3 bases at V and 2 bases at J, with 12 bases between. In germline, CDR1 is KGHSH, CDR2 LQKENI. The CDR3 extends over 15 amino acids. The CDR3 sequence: CASSPELELTDTQYF. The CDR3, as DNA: TGTGCCAGCTCACCGGAACTAGAACTCACAGATACGCAGTATTTT. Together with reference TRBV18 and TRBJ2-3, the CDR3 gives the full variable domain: NAGVMQNPRHLVRRRGQEARLRCSPMKGHSHVYWYRQLPEEGLKFMVYLQKENIIDESGMPKERFSAEFPKEGPSILRIQQVVRGDSAAYFCASSPELELTDTQYFGPGTRLTVL.

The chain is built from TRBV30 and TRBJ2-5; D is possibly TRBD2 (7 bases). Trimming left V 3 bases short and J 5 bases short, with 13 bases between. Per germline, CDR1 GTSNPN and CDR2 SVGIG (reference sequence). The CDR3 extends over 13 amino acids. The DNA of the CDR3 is TGTGCCTGGAGAGGGGGGGCGTTTGAGACCCAGTACTTC. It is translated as CAWRGGAFETQYF.

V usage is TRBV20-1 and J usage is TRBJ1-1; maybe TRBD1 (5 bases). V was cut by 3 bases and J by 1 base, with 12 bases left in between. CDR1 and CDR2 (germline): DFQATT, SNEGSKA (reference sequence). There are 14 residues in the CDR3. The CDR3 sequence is CSASKRGGNTEAFF. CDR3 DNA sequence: TGCAGTGCTAGTAAGAGGGGAGGGAACACTGAAGCTTTCTTT.

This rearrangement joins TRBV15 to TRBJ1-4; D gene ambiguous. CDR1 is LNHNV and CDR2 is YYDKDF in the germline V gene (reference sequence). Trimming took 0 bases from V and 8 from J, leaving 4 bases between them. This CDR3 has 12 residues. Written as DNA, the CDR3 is TGTGCCACCAGCAGAGAGCGGGAAAAACTGTTTTTT. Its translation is CATSREREKLFF.

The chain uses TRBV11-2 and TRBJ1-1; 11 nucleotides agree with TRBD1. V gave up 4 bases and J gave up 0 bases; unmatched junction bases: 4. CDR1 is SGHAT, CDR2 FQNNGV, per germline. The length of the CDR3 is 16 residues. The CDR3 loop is CASSSGQGAMNTEAFF. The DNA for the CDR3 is TGTGCCAGCAGCTCAGGACAGGGGGCAATGAACACTGAAGCTTTCTTT.

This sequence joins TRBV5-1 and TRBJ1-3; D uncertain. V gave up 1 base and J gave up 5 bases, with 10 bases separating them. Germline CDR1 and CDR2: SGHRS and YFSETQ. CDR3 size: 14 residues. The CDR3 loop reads CASSLLSRRNTIYF. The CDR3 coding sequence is TGCGCCAGCAGCTTGTTATCGAGGCGAAACACCATATATTTT.

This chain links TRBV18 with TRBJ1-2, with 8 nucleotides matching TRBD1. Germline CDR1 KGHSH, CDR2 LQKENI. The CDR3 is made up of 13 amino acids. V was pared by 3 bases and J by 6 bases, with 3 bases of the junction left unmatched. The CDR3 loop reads CASSPRGQDGYTF. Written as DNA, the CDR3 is TGTGCCAGCTCACCCAGGGGGCAGGATGGCTACACCTTC. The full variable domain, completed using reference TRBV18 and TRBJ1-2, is NAGVMQNPRHLVRRRGQEARLRCSPMKGHSHVYWYRQLPEEGLKFMVYLQKENIIDESGMPKERFSAEFPKEGPSILRIQQVVRGDSAAYFCASSPRGQDGYTFGSGTRLTVV.

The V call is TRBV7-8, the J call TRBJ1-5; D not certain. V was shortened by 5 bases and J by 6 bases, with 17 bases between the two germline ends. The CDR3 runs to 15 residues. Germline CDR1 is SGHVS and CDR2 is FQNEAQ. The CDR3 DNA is TGTGCCAGCAGCAGCGGGATCCTAAGCGGTCAGCCCCAGCATTTT. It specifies CASSSGILSGQPQHF.

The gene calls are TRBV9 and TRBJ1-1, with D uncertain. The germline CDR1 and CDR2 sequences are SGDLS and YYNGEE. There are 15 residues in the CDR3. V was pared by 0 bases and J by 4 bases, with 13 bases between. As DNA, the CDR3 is TGTGCCAGCAGCGTAGTTTCCGGGGTGGGCACTGAAGCTTTCTTT. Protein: CASSVVSGVGTEAFF.

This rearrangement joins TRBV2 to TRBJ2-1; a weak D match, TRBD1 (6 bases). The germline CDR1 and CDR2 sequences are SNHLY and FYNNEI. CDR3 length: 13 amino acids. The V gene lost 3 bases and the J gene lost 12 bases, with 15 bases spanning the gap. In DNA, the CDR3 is TGTGCCAGCAGTGAGGGGGCTGTAGCTGCGCAGTTCTTC. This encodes CASSEGAVAAQFF.

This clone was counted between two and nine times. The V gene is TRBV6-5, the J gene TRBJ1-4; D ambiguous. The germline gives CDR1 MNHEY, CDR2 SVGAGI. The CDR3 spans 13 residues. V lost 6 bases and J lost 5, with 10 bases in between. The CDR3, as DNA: TGTGCCAGCAGGGTCAGGTTAAATGAAAAACTGTTTTTT. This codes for CASRVRLNEKLFF.

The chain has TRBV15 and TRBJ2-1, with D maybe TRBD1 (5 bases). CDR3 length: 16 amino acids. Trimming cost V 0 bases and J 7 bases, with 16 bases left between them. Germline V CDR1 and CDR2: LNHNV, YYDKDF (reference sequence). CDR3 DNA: TGTGCCACCAGCAGAGAGGGGCTAGTCCTAGGGAATGAGCAGTTCTTC. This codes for CATSREGLVLGNEQFF.

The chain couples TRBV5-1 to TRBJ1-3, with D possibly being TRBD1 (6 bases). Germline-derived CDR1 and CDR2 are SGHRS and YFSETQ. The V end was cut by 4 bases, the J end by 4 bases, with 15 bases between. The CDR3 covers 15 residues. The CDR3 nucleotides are TGCGCCAGCAGCCCGTTACAGGGAGCGGGAAACACCATATATTTT. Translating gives CASSPLQGAGNTIYF.